The 26 T cell receptor beta chains below all came from one sample that was sequenced in a study of identical twins. Each CDR3 protein is one row after TCRdb ran MiXCR on the 5' RACE reads. This table holds hundreds of thousands of distinct CDR3 sequences, roughly 10% found once. The sample was also reused in another study, on yellow fever vaccine responses in identical twins.

The sample comprised CD8+ T cells sorted from blood. The receptors stem from a woman aged 18-29 years in good health.

In this sample, this clonotype turned up a few times. This rearrangement joins TRBV5-1 to TRBJ2-1, with a weak D call TRBD2 (6 bases). The CDR3 has 13 amino acids. CDR1 and CDR2 from the germline V gene are SGHRS and YFSETQ. V lost 0 bases, J lost 10 bases, and 11 bases lay in between. CDR3: CASSLAVAEEQFF. The CDR3 coding sequence is TGCGCCAGCAGCTTGGCAGTAGCGGAAGAGCAGTTCTTC.

Points on this clonotype: This may arise from a read error, as a much more abundant clone is one base away. This sequence joins TRBV12-3 or TRBV12-4 and TRBJ2-2; D remains unclear. The CDR3 loop spans 15 amino acids. V dropped 8 bases and J dropped 4 bases, with 17 bases sitting between them. The CDR3 region has the DNA TGTGCCAGCGTTCCCGAGACAAGTGGCACCGGGGAGCTGTTTTTT. Protein sequence: CASVPETSGTGELFF.

The V gene is TRBV12-3 or TRBV12-4, the J gene TRBJ2-1; TRBD2 agrees at 12 bases. This CDR3 is built from 14 residues. With V trimmed by 6 bases and J by 6 bases, 3 bases remained unmatched. In DNA form, the CDR3 reads TGTGCCAGCAGAGCGGGACTAGCGGGCAATGAGCAGTTCTTC. Translation: CASRAGLAGNEQFF.

This clonotype was observed a few times. This chain links TRBV29-1 with TRBJ2-7, with D unresolved. This CDR3 is 12 amino acids long. Trimming stripped 2 bases from V and 3 bases from J, with 8 bases between. Germline V gene lookup returns CDR1 SQVTM and CDR2 ANQGSEA. CDR3 sequence: CSVEYSDYEQYF. In DNA form, the CDR3 reads TGCAGCGTTGAATACTCAGACTACGAGCAGTACTTC.

Notes on this clonotype: A read error may explain this, as a much larger clone is one base away. The chain employs TRBV7-8 and TRBJ2-1; D assignment may be TRBD1 or TRBD2 (5 bases each). CDR3 size: 16 residues. Germline V lookup: CDR1 SGHVS, CDR2 FQNEAQ. CDR3 residues: CVSSQNGANSYNEQFF. CDR3 coding DNA: TGTGTCAGCAGCCAAAACGGGGCGAATAGCTACAATGAGCAGTTCTTC.

At least ten counts were recorded for this clonotype. This sequence joins TRBV20-1 and TRBJ2-7, with no clear D. This CDR3 has 15 residues. Trimming left V 1 base short and J 3 bases short, with 16 bases between. Germline V gives CDR1 DFQATT, CDR2 SNEGSKA (reference sequence). CDR3: CSARAPGSNFYEQYF. CDR3 bases: TGCAGTGCTAGAGCTCCCGGGTCCAACTTCTACGAGCAGTACTTC.

The chain links TRBV11-2 to TRBJ2-1, with a possible D match to TRBD1 (5 bases). This CDR3 region has 14 residues. Germline CDR1 and CDR2: SGHAT and FQNNGV. Trimming shortened V by 2 bases and J by 14 bases, and 19 bases separated the two germline ends. The CDR3 region is CASSLFRGQPTKFF. CDR3 nucleotides: TGTGCCAGCAGCTTATTTCGCGGACAACCCACCAAGTTCTTC.

This clonotype was detected many times. The chain employs TRBV6-1 and TRBJ2-1; 16 bases align to TRBD2. V lost 1 base to trimming and J lost 6 bases; unmatched junction nucleotides: 6. Germline CDR1 and CDR2: MNHNS and SASEGT. The CDR3 contains 18 residues. The CDR3 sequence is CASSEEPGLAGGLNEQFF. In DNA, the CDR3 is TGTGCCAGCAGTGAAGAACCGGGACTAGCGGGGGGGCTCAATGAGCAGTTCTTC.

This clonotype has just a few counts. The rearrangement links TRBV15 to TRBJ2-3; 12 bases fit TRBD2. The germline V gene has CDR1 LNHNV and CDR2 YYDKDF (reference sequence). The CDR3 is made up of 17 amino acids. The junction had 13 bases not matched to a gene; V was cut back by 6 bases and J by 6 bases. The CDR3 region is CATRKDLTSGGFDTQYF. The DNA of the CDR3 is TGTGCCACCAGAAAAGATCTCACTAGCGGGGGGTTCGATACGCAGTATTTT.

This clonotype was observed many times. The V gene is TRBV7-9, the J gene TRBJ2-4; 8 nucleotides line up with TRBD1. CDR1 is SEHNR and CDR2 is FQNEAQ in the germline V gene (reference sequence). The CDR3 has 17 amino acids. Germline trimming cut 0 bases from V and 0 bases from J; bases unmatched to any gene: 4. The CDR3 spells CASSLARDRLAKNIQYF. The CDR3 DNA follows: TGTGCCAGCAGCTTAGCCAGGGACAGGCTAGCCAAAAACATTCAGTACTTC.

This chain uses TRBV3-1 with TRBJ2-5, with TRBD2 matching 9 bases. Germline CDR1 and CDR2: LGHDT and YNNKEL (reference sequence). The CDR3 is 15 amino acids. V was clipped by 2 bases and J by 6 bases; unmatched bases: 7. The CDR3 nucleotides are TGTGCCAGCAGCCAACGAATAGCGGGGGAAAAGACCCAGTACTTC. Translating gives CASSQRIAGEKTQYF.

This clonotype came up many times. J is TRBJ1-5 and V is TRBV29-1; 8 bases agree with TRBD1. With V trimmed by 4 bases and J by 9 bases, 11 bases remained unmatched. CDR1 and CDR2 (germline): SQVTM, ANQGSEA. This CDR3 has 14 residues. The chain's CDR3 is CSVVWTGPNGPQHF. The CDR3 DNA is TGCAGCGTTGTCTGGACAGGGCCTAATGGGCCCCAGCATTTT. The entire variable domain, with the rest obtained from reference TRBV29-1 and TRBJ1-5, is as follows: SAVISQKPSRDICQRGTSLTIQCQVDSQVTMMFWYRQQPGQSLTLIATANQGSEATYESGFVIDKFPISRPNLTFSTLTVSNMSPEDSSIYLCSVVWTGPNGPQHFGDGTRLSIL.

The sample holds many counts of this clonotype. This chain links TRBV27 with TRBJ2-1; the D gene is possibly TRBD1 (5 bases). V lost 4 bases and J lost 0, with 10 bases in between. Germline assignment: CDR1 MNHEY and CDR2 SMNVEV (reference sequence). The CDR3 is 15 residues long. The CDR3 sequence is CASSSRQSSYNEQFF. CDR3 coding DNA: TGTGCCAGCAGTTCAAGACAGAGCTCCTACAATGAGCAGTTCTTC.

This clonotype was counted ten times or more. The J gene is TRBJ2-3, the V gene TRBV5-1; 11 nucleotides match TRBD1. J was trimmed by 4 bases and V by 4 bases; bases with no gene match: 5. The germline CDR1 and CDR2 sequences are SGHRS and YFSETQ. The CDR3 sequence is 15 residues long. The CDR3 reads CASSAGQGGPDTQYF. DNA of the CDR3: TGCGCCAGCAGCGCGGGACAGGGGGGCCCAGATACGCAGTATTTT.

The chain uses TRBV27 and TRBJ1-2; weak D call: TRBD1 (5 bases). Trimming cost V 7 bases and J 5 bases, with 17 bases left between them. Germline loops: CDR1 MNHEY, CDR2 SMNVEV (reference sequence). The CDR3 is 14 residues long. In nucleotides, the CDR3 is TGTGCCAGCACCCCAAGGGGCGGAATTTATGGCTACACCTTC. Amino acid sequence: CASTPRGGIYGYTF.

The chain is built from TRBV20-1 and TRBJ2-7; 7 bases map to TRBD2. Germline V gives CDR1 DFQATT, CDR2 SNEGSKA (reference sequence). V was pared by 1 base and J by 4 bases, with 7 bases of the junction left unmatched. CDR3 length: 14 amino acids. The CDR3 nucleotides are TGCAGTGCTAGAGCGGGGAGGGCGGAGTACGAGCAGTACTTC. Translating it yields CSARAGRAEYEQYF.

This clonotype has more than one count but fewer than ten. The chain recombines TRBV6-2 or TRBV6-3 with TRBJ2-1, with 10 bases fitting TRBD2. The CDR3 is 13 residues long. Trimming at V came to 0 bases and at J to 13 bases, leaving 3 bases not matched to a gene. From germline, CDR1 is MNHEY and CDR2 SVGEGT. The CDR3 sequence is CASSYSAGGPQFF. DNA for the CDR3: TGTGCCAGCAGTTACTCAGCGGGAGGGCCCCAGTTCTTC.

The chain is built from TRBV25-1 and TRBJ2-7; 8 nucleotides match TRBD2. Looked up from germline, CDR1 is MGHDK and CDR2 is SYGVNS. The CDR3 loop spans 14 amino acids. Trimming cost V 3 bases and J 8 bases; bases outside gene matches: 9. In DNA, the CDR3 is TGTGCCAGCAGTGAGGGGCGGGAGGTAGATAAGCAGTACTTC. Its translation: CASSEGREVDKQYF.

The chain links TRBV7-9 to TRBJ2-7; TRBD1 might be the D (5 bases). Trimming cost V 1 base and J 0 bases, with 13 bases left between them. Germline V gene lookup returns CDR1 SEHNR and CDR2 FQNEAQ (reference sequence). The length of the CDR3 is 16 residues. This CDR3 reads CASSLEGLSNSYEQYF. In nucleotides, the CDR3 is TGTGCCAGCAGCTTAGAGGGGTTGAGCAACTCCTACGAGCAGTACTTC.

This clonotype came up a few times. This chain joins TRBV27 and TRBJ2-5, with 7 nucleotides matching TRBD1. CDR3 length: 16 residues. The V gene end was trimmed by 7 bases and the J gene end by 5 bases; junction bases not matched to a gene: 16. CDR1 and CDR2 from the germline V gene are MNHEY and SMNVEV (reference sequence). The CDR3: CASKYVDNRGRETQYF. The CDR3 region has the DNA TGTGCCAGCAAATACGTTGACAACAGGGGCCGGGAGACCCAGTACTTC.

V gene TRBV29-1 combines with J gene TRBJ2-3, with a possible D match to TRBD1 (5 bases). Germline loops: CDR1 SQVTM, CDR2 ANQGSEA. The CDR3 is 15 amino acids. Trimming took off 7 bases at V and 2 bases at J, with 19 bases between the two ends. The CDR3 DNA reads as TGCAGCGGCCTAGGGGATTACAGAGACACAGATACGCAGTATTTT. It translates to CSGLGDYRDTDTQYF.

The chain uses TRBV2 and TRBJ2-3; no firm D call. Germline CDR1 is SNHLY and CDR2 is FYNNEI. V was shortened by 8 bases and J by 1 base, with 10 bases between the two germline ends. The CDR3 loop spans 13 amino acids. CDR3 region: CASWEGRTDTQYF. The CDR3 bases are TGTGCCAGCTGGGAAGGACGCACAGATACGCAGTATTTT.

This chain connects TRBV4-3 to TRBJ2-7, with a possible D match to TRBD2 (5 bases). Between the trimmed V and J ends, which lost 3 bases and 3 bases, there was a span of 15 bases. Germline-derived CDR1 and CDR2 are LGHNA and YSLEER. The CDR3 length is 15 residues. As DNA, the CDR3 is TGCGCCAGCAGCCATGACCGGGAACCAGGCTACGAGCAGTACTTC. This translates into CASSHDREPGYEQYF.

This clonotype was picked up many times. The genes are TRBV12-3 or TRBV12-4 and TRBJ2-1; D not resolved. The CDR3 has 12 residues. V lost 5 bases, J lost 12 bases, and 14 bases lay in between. The CDR3 DNA follows: TGTGCCAGCAGTCCGCCCAGTAAGGTGCAGTTCTTC. Residues: CASSPPSKVQFF.

The sample holds many counts of this clonotype. The gene calls are TRBV20-1 and TRBJ2-7; D is possibly TRBD2 (6 bases). The germline CDR1 and CDR2 sequences are DFQATT and SNEGSKA (reference sequence). The V and J ends lost 3 bases and 0 bases respectively, with 9 bases between them. The length of the CDR3 is 13 residues. CDR3 residues: CSASGSLSYEQYF. The CDR3 DNA reads as TGCAGTGCTAGCGGGAGCCTCTCCTACGAGCAGTACTTC.

In its sample, this clonotype was seen a few times. The chain links TRBV20-1 to TRBJ1-5; tentatively, D is TRBD1 (5 bases). This CDR3 contains 16 residues. Per the germline V gene, CDR1 is DFQATT and CDR2 is SNEGSKA (reference sequence). The V end lost 2 bases, the J end lost 3 bases, and 17 bases lay between the germline ends. The CDR3 loop reads CSARPQAPLINQPQHF. DNA of the CDR3: TGCAGTGCTAGACCACAGGCCCCCCTAATCAATCAGCCCCAGCATTTT.